This TCR beta chain was captured by sequencing in a study of CD8+CD57+ T cells in acquired aplastic anemia (dated by TCRdb to 2016 to 2019). About the full investigation: DNA extracted from sorted CD4+ and CD8+ cells had a mean of approximately 3.5 ug, with a range of 0.2 to 27.4 ug. A CD8+CD57+ expansion meant a frequency higher than the mean frequency seen in healthy subjects. The paper as a whole reports these results and caveats: Roughly 30 CD8+ CDR3 sequences were found to be shared between patients and controls, but these sequences appeared to be highly expressed in patients and within the immunodominant clones of the patients. No significant difference in CD8+ Simpson's diversity was found between patients and healthy controls (P=0.060).

This clonotype was seen repeatedly, ten times or more. Its cognate antigen has yet to be identified. No base quality information exists; no much larger clone differs at one position. Measured from the cysteine to the phenylalanine, the CDR3 is 15 residues long. Only CDR3 DNA remains: 45 bases, in frame from the first base. The germline V gene provides CDR1 SGHDT and CDR2 YYEEEE. V drops 0 bases and J drops 4 bases, leaving 14 bases in between. Genomic DNA was used as template for profiling of TCR beta VDJ combinations and CDR3 sequences. TCR repertoire sequencing was run on an Illumina HiSeq 2000. Concerning the study's data processing: TRBV/TRBJ rearrangement plots, CDR3 size and DJ length profiles, and Simpson's diversity index were used to evaluate the repertoires. The most abundant DNA sequence in the deep sequencing data was defined as the immunodominant clone. CDR3 amino acid sequences were checked for sharing across subjects and were also compared against the VDJdb database and published repertoires. TCRdb ran its own pipeline on the public reads, namely fastp trimming at Q25 and MiXCR clone calling, and kept in-frame beta chains. Every distinct CDR3 protein forms one entry, paired with its most common genes and DNA. TCRdb, not the original authors, processed these V and J calls. In this sample the table shows under 200,000 distinct CDR3 sequences, about 50% of which occur a single time. Of the sample, roughly 30% falls within the top ten clones.

Patients chosen for sequencing had shown expansion of CD8+CD57+ cells by flow cytometry. All patients had severe acquired aplastic anemia diagnosed by International Study of Aplastic Anemia and Agranulocytosis and Camitta criteria. At the time blood was sampled, none of the patients had received any therapy. TCR repertoires of sorted CD4+ and CD8+ blood T cells from severe aplastic anemia patients and healthy subjects were deep-sequenced in the study. Patients were enrolled under clinicaltrials.gov protocols 00001620, 01623167, 00001397, 00071045, 00081523 and 00961064 in the USA. Ficoll-Paque density gradient centrifugation was used to isolate peripheral blood mononuclear cells. Before DNA was extracted, CD4+ and CD8+ T cells were sorted using either FACS or magnetic beads.

Here the chain combines TRBV5-6 and TRBJ2-7; the D gene cannot be resolved reliably. Material for sequencing was sorted CD4+, CD8+, or CD8+CD57+ T cells (not recorded which) from PBMCs. This clonotype was obtained from a human donor with aplastic anemia. The nucleotides read TGTGCCAGCAGCTTGGAATTCCTAGATGTGTACGAGCAGTACTTC. Protein translation: CASSLEFLDVYEQYF.